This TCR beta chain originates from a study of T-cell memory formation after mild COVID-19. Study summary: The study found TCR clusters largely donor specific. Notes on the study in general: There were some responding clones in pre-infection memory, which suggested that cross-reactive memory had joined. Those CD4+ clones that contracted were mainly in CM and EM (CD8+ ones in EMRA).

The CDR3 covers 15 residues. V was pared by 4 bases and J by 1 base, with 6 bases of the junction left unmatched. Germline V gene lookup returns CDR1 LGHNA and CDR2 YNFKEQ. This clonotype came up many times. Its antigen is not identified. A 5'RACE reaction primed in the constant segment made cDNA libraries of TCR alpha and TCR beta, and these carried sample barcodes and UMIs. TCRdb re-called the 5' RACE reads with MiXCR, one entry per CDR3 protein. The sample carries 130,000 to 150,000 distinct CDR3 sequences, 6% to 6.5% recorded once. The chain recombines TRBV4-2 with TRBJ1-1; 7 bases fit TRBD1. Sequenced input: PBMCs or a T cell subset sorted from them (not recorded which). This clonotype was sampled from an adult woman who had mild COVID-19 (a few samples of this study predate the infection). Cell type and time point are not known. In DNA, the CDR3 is TGTGCCAGCAGCCCTCGGACAGGTGCGAACACTGAAGCTTTCTTT. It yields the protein CASSPRTGANTEAFF.